A selection of T cell receptor beta chains follows, all from one sample in a study of CD8 T cells in Susac syndrome. TCRdb used MiXCR to reprocess the immunoSEQ multiplex PCR reads, holding one entry per CDR3 protein. The table has some 300,000 distinct CDR3 sequences, around nine tenths seen once. Sequenced sample: CD8+ T cells from PBMCs. The receptors originated from a human donor with multiple sclerosis. Both conserved end residues are part of each CDR3. D genes are given only for firm matches. Expanded clones are given a class, and other clones once, few, many or no size at all.

v_gene	d_gene	j_gene	abundance	CDR3nt	CDR3aa
TRBV5-6	-	TRBJ2-5	-	TGTGCCAGCAGCCCGGCCGCGGGACAGGGGACTAGCAGCGAGACCCAGTACTTC	CASSPAAGQGTSSETQYF
TRBV12-3/TRBV12-4	TRBD2	TRBJ2-2	-	TGTGCCAGCAGTCTAGTCGGGGGGTACACCGGGGAGCTGTTTTTT	CASSLVGGYTGELFF
TRBV27	-	TRBJ1-1	few	TGTGCCAGCAGTTTTCTAGGGACTGAAGCTTTCTTT	CASSFLGTEAFF
TRBV20-1	-	TRBJ1-2	-	TGCAGTGCTAGCTATGGGTCCACTTATTATGGCTACACCTTC	CSASYGSTYYGYTF
TRBV19	TRBD2	TRBJ2-7	-	TGTGCCAGTAGTATAGATTCGGGGGGAGATTACGAGCAGTACTTC	CASSIDSGGDYEQYF
TRBV25-1	TRBD2	TRBJ2-1	-	TGTGCCAGCACAGAGGGAGGGCAGTATTACAATGAGCAGTTCTTC	CASTEGGQYYNEQFF
TRBV6-5	-	TRBJ2-7	-	TGTGCCAGCAGACCGACAAGTATCTACGAGCAGTACTTC	CASRPTSIYEQYF
TRBV6-1	TRBD2	TRBJ2-1	-	TGTGCCAGCAGTCCAGCTAGCGGAACCTCCTACAATGAGCAGTTCTTC	CASSPASGTSYNEQFF
TRBV21-1	-	TRBJ1-2	-	TGTGCCAGCAGCAAGAAGACTGACAGGGCGAATGGCTACACCTTC	CASSKKTDRANGYTF
TRBV28	-	TRBJ2-2	-	TGTGCCAGCAGTTTATCTCAGCGGGCGTGGAACACCGGGGAGCTGTTTTTT	CASSLSQRAWNTGELFF
TRBV28	-	TRBJ2-3	-	TGTGCCAGCAGTTTCCGGGGAATGAGGTCTGGTACGCAGTATTTT	CASSFRGMRSGTQYF
TRBV18	-	TRBJ2-1	-	TGTGCCAGCTCACAACGGGACTCCTACAATGAGCAGTTCTTC	CASSQRDSYNEQFF
TRBV4-1	-	TRBJ1-1	-	TGCGCCAGCAGCCAAGTTCAGGCGAACACTGAAGCTTTCTTT	CASSQVQANTEAFF
TRBV5-8	-	TRBJ1-5	-	TGTGCCAGCAGCCGCGGGACGGAGGGGAATCAGCCCCAGCATTTT	CASSRGTEGNQPQHF
TRBV5-1	-	TRBJ2-7	-	TGCGCCAGCAGCGATTGGAACAGGACCTGGGAGCAGTACTTC	CASSDWNRTWEQYF
TRBV7-9	-	TRBJ1-2	-	TGTGCCAGCACTAAACAGGGTGGTGGCTACACCTTC	CASTKQGGGYTF
TRBV6-6	-	TRBJ2-1	-	TGTGCCAGCAGCCTCGGGACACCTGATACGTCCAATGAGCAGTTCTTC	CASSLGTPDTSNEQFF
TRBV6-5	-	TRBJ2-5	-	TGTGCCAGCAGTTTCCTTCGGGGGTCGGCAGAGACCCAGTACTTC	CASSFLRGSAETQYF
TRBV20-1	-	TRBJ1-6	-	TGCAGTGCTAGAGATGGAGGGGGGCAATATATGAATTCACCCCTCCACTTT	CSARDGGGQYMNSPLHF
TRBV2	TRBD2	TRBJ2-7	-	TGTGCCAGCAGTGGACTAGCGAATACCTACGAGCAGTACTTC	CASSGLANTYEQYF
TRBV7-8	-	TRBJ2-5	-	TGTGCCAGCAGCTCCTATCACTGGAGTGAGACCCAGTACTTC	CASSSYHWSETQYF
TRBV6-6	-	TRBJ2-7	-	TGTGCCAGCAGTTTTGAATGGGGCACCTACGAGCAGTACTTC	CASSFEWGTYEQYF
TRBV6-1	-	TRBJ2-7	-	TGTGCCAGCAGTAAGGACCGGGACGGATCCTACGAGCAGTACTTC	CASSKDRDGSYEQYF
TRBV6-4	-	TRBJ2-2	once	TGTGCCAGCAGTGAGGGGCAGGGTAGAGCCGGGGAGCTGTTTTTT	CASSEGQGRAGELFF
TRBV10-2	-	TRBJ2-3	-	TGCGCCAGCACCTCTGGACTGACAGATACGCAGTATTTT	CASTSGLTDTQYF
TRBV5-4	TRBD2	TRBJ2-2	few	TGTGCCAGCAGCTTTAGCGGGGGCTCCTCGTGGACCGGGGAGCTGTTTTTT	CASSFSGGSSWTGELFF
TRBV20-1	-	TRBJ2-3	-	TGCAGTGCTAGATCAGGGGAGCGGGAACGCACAGATACGCAGTATTTT	CSARSGERERTDTQYF
TRBV2	-	TRBJ2-2	-	TGTGCCAGCAAGGTAGAAGGAAACACCGGGGAGCTGTTTTTT	CASKVEGNTGELFF
TRBV7-9	TRBD1	TRBJ2-7	-	TGTGCCAGCAGAAAGACGGGGACAGGGACCTACGAGCAGTACTTC	CASRKTGTGTYEQYF
TRBV30	-	TRBJ2-1	-	TGTGCCGGGAATAACAGGGTTTGGGATGAGCAGTTCTTC	CAGNNRVWDEQFF
TRBV29-1	-	TRBJ2-7	-	TGCAGCGTTGAGGAGGATACCTCCTACGAGCAGTACTTC	CSVEEDTSYEQYF
TRBV7-3	-	TRBJ1-3	few	TGTGCAGACGACGGACTCTTCGGAAACACCATATATTTT	CADDGLFGNTIYF
TRBV9	-	TRBJ2-5	-	TGTGCCAGCAGCGTGGGTATGGGGCAAGAGACCCAGTACTTC	CASSVGMGQETQYF
TRBV7-9	-	TRBJ1-1	-	TGTGCCAGCAGCTTCCAGGGTCGAGTAGCTTTCTTT	CASSFQGRVAFF
TRBV5-1	-	TRBJ2-7	-	TGCGCCAGCAGCTTGAGCCCTACCTACGAGCAGTACTTC	CASSLSPTYEQYF
TRBV7-9	-	TRBJ1-6	-	TGTGCCAGCAGCGCCGGGACAAGGGTTTCACCCCTCCACTTT	CASSAGTRVSPLHF
TRBV19	-	TRBJ1-1	-	TGTGCCAGTAGTATCAGGAACACTGAAGCTTTCTTT	CASSIRNTEAFF
TRBV11-1	-	TRBJ2-5	-	TGTGCCAGCAGCTACTCGGGTCAGCGGGACCAAGAGACCCAGTACTTC	CASSYSGQRDQETQYF
TRBV7-6	-	TRBJ1-5	few	TGTGCCAGCAGCTTAGGCAGGGGTCAGCCCCAGCATTTT	CASSLGRGQPQHF
TRBV20-1	TRBD1	TRBJ2-7	-	TGCAGTGCTAGGGGGACAGCCGACTACGAGCAGTACTTC	CSARGTADYEQYF
TRBV6-5	TRBD1	TRBJ2-1	-	TGTGCCAGCAGTTACGGACAGGCCTCGGGGAATGAGCAGTTCTTC	CASSYGQASGNEQFF
TRBV29-1	TRBD1	TRBJ2-1	-	TGCAGCGGAGAACAGGGGTTTGAGCAGTTCTTC	CSGEQGFEQFF
TRBV9	TRBD2	TRBJ2-5	-	TGTGCCAGCAGCGTAGAGGGACTAGCCCCAGAGACCCAGTACTTC	CASSVEGLAPETQYF
TRBV9	TRBD1	TRBJ2-5	-	TGTGCCAGCAGCGCTACCGGGACAGGGGGCCAAGAGACCCAGTACTTC	CASSATGTGGQETQYF
TRBV6-2/TRBV6-3	-	TRBJ2-7	-	TGTGCCAGCAGTCCCTACTACGAGCAGTACTTC	CASSPYYEQYF
TRBV6-6	-	TRBJ2-3	once	TGTGCCAGCAGTTACGTAGCGAGTAGCACAGATACGCAGTATTTT	CASSYVASSTDTQYF
TRBV28	TRBD1	TRBJ2-2	-	TGTGCCAGCAGTTTGACAGGGGTAAACACCGGGGAGCTGTTTTTT	CASSLTGVNTGELFF
TRBV28	-	TRBJ1-5	few	TGTGCCAGCAGTTCAGGCCCCAATCAGCCCCAGCATTTT	CASSSGPNQPQHF
TRBV5-4	TRBD1	TRBJ1-1	-	TGTGCCAGCAGCCCGGACGATCAGGGGGCCTTGAACACTGAAGCTTTCTTT	CASSPDDQGALNTEAFF
TRBV7-9	TRBD1	TRBJ1-1	-	TGTGCCAGCAGCCACACACTACAGGGGCCTGAAGCTTTCTTT	CASSHTLQGPEAFF
TRBV27	-	TRBJ2-2	-	TGTGCCAGCAGTTACAGGACAGACAAAGGAGGGGAGCTGTTTTTT	CASSYRTDKGGELFF
TRBV2	TRBD1	TRBJ1-1	-	TGTGCCAGCAGCCTTAAGACCGGGACAGGGAACACTGAAGCTTTCTTT	CASSLKTGTGNTEAFF
TRBV29-1	TRBD1	TRBJ1-4	-	TGCAGCGTAGGACAGGGGGCTGAAAAACTGTTTTTT	CSVGQGAEKLFF
TRBV19	-	TRBJ2-2	-	TGTGCCAGTACCCCGGTTGGGGACACCGGGGAGCTGTTTTTT	CASTPVGDTGELFF
TRBV4-1	-	TRBJ1-5	-	TGCGCCAGCAGCCAAGTTCCGGATCTTAGCAATCAGCCCCAGCATTTT	CASSQVPDLSNQPQHF
TRBV19	-	TRBJ1-2	-	TGTGCCAGTGGAGGGACGGTCTATGGCTACACCTTC	CASGGTVYGYTF
TRBV7-2	-	TRBJ2-5	-	TGTGCCAGCAGCTTAGGGGCTGTCAGGGGAAACCAAGAGACCCAGTACTTC	CASSLGAVRGNQETQYF
TRBV27	TRBD1	TRBJ2-7	-	TGTGCCAGCAGGGGACAGGGGGCCTGGGACTACGAGCAGTACTTC	CASRGQGAWDYEQYF